The clone carrying this T cell receptor (beta chain) was observed a few times. Its target is unknown. Germline V gene lookup returns CDR1 SGHRS and CDR2 YFSETQ. The ends lost 5 bases at V and 4 bases at J; junction bases unmatched: 5. The CDR3 consists of 14 residues. The authors ran a second PCR of about 7 to 11 cycles using a sample-barcoded 5' primer and a J-beta primer mix. Each CDR3 protein gets one entry after TCRdb re-called the 5' RACE reads with MiXCR. The sample carries 750,000 to 850,000 distinct CDR3 sequences, around a quarter recorded once. The sample comes from a study of blood T cells in healthy people across ages. Study-wide points: For the donors, CMV status was unknown and possibly confounded expanded clonotype changes. Among T cells, TCR beta diversity per million cells dropped roughly linearly as age rose.

The sample was also reused in another study, on T cells of mothers and their children.

The source material was blood. The V and J genes are TRBV5-1 and TRBJ2-1; 8 bases are a match to TRBD1. The receptor's source is a boy aged 10-17 years in good health. The CDR3 loop reads CASRDRVAYNEQFF. For the CDR3, the DNA is TGCGCCAGCAGGGACAGGGTGGCGTACAATGAGCAGTTCTTC. Complete variable domain (other parts from reference TRBV5-1 and TRBJ2-1): KAGVTQTPRYLIKTRGQQVTLSCSPISGHRSVSWYQQTPGQGLQFLFEYFSETQRNKGNFPGRFSGRQFSNSRSEMNVSTLELGDSALYLCASRDRVAYNEQFFGPGTRLTVL.